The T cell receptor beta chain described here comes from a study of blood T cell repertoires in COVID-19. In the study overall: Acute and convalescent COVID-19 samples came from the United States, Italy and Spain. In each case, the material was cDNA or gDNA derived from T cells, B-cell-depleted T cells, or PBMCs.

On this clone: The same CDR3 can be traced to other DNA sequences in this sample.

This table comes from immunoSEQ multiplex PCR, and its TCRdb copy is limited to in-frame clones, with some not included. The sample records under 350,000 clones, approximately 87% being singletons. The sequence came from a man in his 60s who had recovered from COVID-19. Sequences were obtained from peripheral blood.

CDR3 sequence (DNA): TGTGCCACCAGTGACCCGGGACTAGCTTACAATGAGCAGTTCTTC. It codes for CATSDPGLAYNEQFF. J is TRBJ2-1 and V is TRBV24-1; TRBD2 matches at 9 bases. With V trimmed by 4 bases and J by 4 bases, 4 bases remained unmatched. Germline V lookup: CDR1 KGHDR, CDR2 SFDVKD. This CDR3 has 15 residues.